This record concerns one T cell receptor beta chain sequence. Germline V gene lookup returns CDR1 LNHDA and CDR2 SQIVND (reference sequence). The CDR3 spans 14 residues. Trimming pared 6 bases from V and 3 bases from J, leaving 14 bases between. The data were obtained in a study of blood T cell repertoires in COVID-19. Study as a whole: The origin of the acute and convalescent COVID-19 samples was the United States, Italy and Spain. Sample material is recorded as cDNA or gDNA derived from T cells, B-cell-depleted T cells, or PBMCs.

Original processing notes: Amplified reference gene primers provided the basis for estimating nucleated cell counts. Using immunoSEQ multiplex PCR, the repertoire was profiled, and TCRdb retains in-frame clones only, with some absent. The V and J calls and the clone size are those of that table, but D and trimming were determined from the DNA. The data show 150,000 to 200,000 clones, around 84% seen once. J is TRBJ1-1 and V is TRBV19; weak D call: TRBD1 (6 bases). The clonotype originates from a woman aged 80 or over with acute or convalescent COVID-19. The source material was peripheral blood. The DNA of the CDR3 is TGTGCCAGTAGGTTACAGGGAGGGTACACTGAAGCTTTCTTT. It yields the protein CASRLQGGYTEAFF.